The 29 T cell receptor beta chains below all came from one sample that was sequenced in a study of blood T cell repertoires in COVID-19. The table came from immunoSEQ multiplex PCR; TCRdb's copy has only in-frame clones and leaves some out. The sample has about 240,000 clones, 85% to 90% seen once; the top ten hold under 5%. The material sequenced was PBMCs or T cells enriched from blood (not recorded which). These receptors were taken from a woman in her thirties who had recovered from COVID-19.

The genes are TRBV20-1 and TRBJ2-3; TRBD2 matches at 13 bases. CDR3 length: 16 residues. V shed 3 bases and J 12 bases; nucleotides not matched to a gene: 15. Germline assignment: CDR1 DFQATT and CDR2 SNEGSKA (reference sequence). This CDR3 is CSASEPGLAGSLLQYF. DNA for the CDR3: TGCAGTGCTAGTGAACCGGGACTAGCGGGGTCCCTTCTACAGTATTTT.

The chain joins TRBV27 to TRBJ2-3, with 7 positions matching TRBD2. The trim removed 6 bases at V and 4 bases at J, leaving 13 bases unmatched. There are 16 residues in the CDR3. Per the germline V gene, CDR1 is MNHEY and CDR2 is SMNVEV (reference sequence). The CDR3 here is CASRESSGILSDTQYF. The CDR3 coding sequence is TGTGCCAGCAGGGAGTCCAGCGGGATTTTGTCAGATACGCAGTATTTT.

The chain carries TRBV6-5 and TRBJ1-1, with a possible D match to TRBD1 (6 bases). V was shortened by 2 bases and J by 9 bases, with 13 bases between the two germline ends. The CDR3 runs 13 residues. Germline loops: CDR1 MNHEY, CDR2 SVGAGI. The CDR3 DNA reads as TGTGCCAGCAGTTACCCCTCACAGGGTAAAGCTTTCTTT. Translating it yields CASSYPSQGKAFF.

This chain uses TRBV7-2 with TRBJ2-3, with 8 bases identical to TRBD2. CDR1 SGHTA and CDR2 FQGNSA come from the germline V gene. The CDR3 contains 17 residues. The V segment lost 2 bases and the J segment 5 bases; nucleotides outside the gene matches: 12. The CDR3 is CASSLYWSGLAGDTQYF. The CDR3 region has the DNA TGTGCCAGCAGCTTATATTGGTCGGGGCTAGCGGGAGATACGCAGTATTTT.

This clone was observed once. The chain combines TRBV19 with TRBJ1-3; TRBD1 aligns across 8 bases. Germline CDR1 and CDR2: LNHDA and SQIVND (reference sequence). The CDR3 is 15 residues long. Trimming at V came to 5 bases and at J to 4 bases, leaving 7 bases not matched to a gene. The CDR3 DNA sequence: TGTGCCAGTAGTCTCCTGGACAGGGAGGGAAACACCATATATTTT. Translated, it gives CASSLLDREGNTIYF.

The chain couples TRBV6-6 to TRBJ1-2; TRBD1 matches 9 bases. Germline CDR1 reads MNHNY; CDR2 reads SVGAGI (reference sequence). The J segment lost 2 bases and the V segment lost 11 bases, leaving 12 bases of the junction unmatched. This CDR3 has 15 amino acids. The CDR3 coding sequence is TGTGCCCTCCGACCCTCCGGACAGGGGAACTATGGCTACACCTTC. It is translated as CALRPSGQGNYGYTF.

This clone came up once. The chain is built from TRBV7-8 and TRBJ1-2, with D maybe TRBD1 (6 bases). The CDR3 spans 13 residues. Germline V gene data show CDR1 as SGHVS and CDR2 as FQNEAQ. The V end lost 6 bases, the J end lost 4 bases, and 12 bases lay between the germline ends. The CDR3 protein is CASSSDRFYGYTF. In DNA form, the CDR3 reads TGTGCCAGCAGTTCGGACAGATTCTATGGCTACACCTTC.

The rearrangement uses TRBV9 and TRBJ1-2; 8 nucleotides line up with TRBD1. The germline CDR1 and CDR2 sequences are SGDLS and YYNGEE. J was trimmed by 6 bases and V by 5 bases; bases with no gene match: 12. The CDR3 has 15 amino acids. As DNA, the CDR3 is TGTGCCAGCAGTCGACTGGACAGGGAGAAAGATGGCTACACCTTC. Its translation: CASSRLDREKDGYTF.

The chain couples TRBV19 to TRBJ1-2; TRBD1 matches 7 bases. Trimming took 7 bases from V and 4 from J; bases not matched to a gene: 12. Germline assignment: CDR1 LNHDA and CDR2 SQIVND (reference sequence). The CDR3 is made up of 15 amino acids. CDR3 coding DNA: TGTGCCAGTACCAGCCCCGGGGGACAGACCTATGGCTACACCTTC. It encodes CASTSPGGQTYGYTF.

This chain joins TRBV5-4 and TRBJ2-5; 8 positions match TRBD1. Germline lookup yields CDR1 SGHNT and CDR2 YYREEE (reference sequence). The V gene end was trimmed by 4 bases and the J gene end by 5 bases; junction bases not matched to a gene: 7. CDR3 length: 14 residues. CDR3 in amino acids: CASSIDRGWETQYF. The CDR3 nucleotides read TGTGCCAGCAGCATTGACAGGGGATGGGAGACCCAGTACTTC.

The chain uses TRBV6-1 and TRBJ2-5; 10 bases are shared with TRBD2. This CDR3 is 14 amino acids long. Trimming cost V 6 bases and J 5 bases; bases outside gene matches: 6. Germline V gene lookup returns CDR1 MNHNS and CDR2 SASEGT. This CDR3 reads CASRNSGRSETQYF. The CDR3 DNA reads as TGTGCCAGCAGGAATAGCGGGAGGTCTGAGACCCAGTACTTC.

The chain uses TRBV4-3 and TRBJ2-2, with TRBD1 identical over 9 bases. The CDR3 has 18 amino acids. Germline-derived CDR1 and CDR2 are LGHNA and YSLEER. Trimming took 3 bases from V and 5 from J; bases not matched to a gene: 13. The CDR3 sequence: CASSHLYPGTGQTGELFF. The CDR3 coding sequence is TGCGCCAGCAGCCATCTCTACCCCGGGACAGGGCAAACCGGGGAGCTGTTTTTT.

The CDR3 DNA reads TGTGCCACTAGGGAGGTCTACGAGCAGTACTTC. Translation gives CATREVYEQYF. The chain links TRBV6-5 to TRBJ2-7; D perhaps matches TRBD2 (6 bases). The CDR3 totals 11 residues. Germline V gene lookup returns CDR1 MNHEY and CDR2 SVGAGI. Trimming shortened V by 10 bases and J by 3 bases, and 10 bases separated the two germline ends.

The chain employs TRBV7-9 and TRBJ2-3; D may be TRBD2 (5 bases). The CDR3 is 13 amino acids. Trimming left V 6 bases short and J 1 base short, with 8 bases between. Germline V gene lookup returns CDR1 SEHNR and CDR2 FQNEAQ (reference sequence). Here the CDR3 DNA reads TGTGCCAGCAGGGGAGACGGCACAGATACGCAGTATTTT. Encoded protein: CASRGDGTDTQYF.

The J gene is TRBJ1-5, the V gene TRBV7-2, with a possible D match to TRBD1 (6 bases). V lost 4 bases and J 2 bases, leaving 21 bases between the germline ends. Germline loops: CDR1 SGHTA, CDR2 FQGNSA. The CDR3 length is 18 residues. The CDR3 is CASSSPPGEGGRNQPQHF. CDR3 DNA sequence: TGTGCCAGCAGCTCCCCCCCGGGGGAGGGGGGCCGCAATCAGCCCCAGCATTTT. The variable domain in full, completed from reference TRBV7-2 and TRBJ1-5, reads GAGVSQSPSNKVTEKGKDVELRCDPISGHTALYWYRQSLGQGLEFLIYFQGNSAPDKSGLPSDRFSAERTGGSVSTLTIQRTQQEDSAVYLCASSSPPGEGGRNQPQHFGDGTRLSIL.

The J gene is TRBJ2-7, the V gene TRBV19; 7 nucleotides agree with TRBD2. V lost 4 bases and J lost 3; bases outside the gene matches: 6. This CDR3 region has 14 residues. Germline-derived CDR1 and CDR2 are LNHDA and SQIVND (reference sequence). The CDR3 is CASSTGLRDYEQYF. The DNA for the CDR3 is TGTGCCAGTAGTACGGGACTAAGGGACTACGAGCAGTACTTC.

In the case of this clone: Sequence at one end of the junction differs from germline and may be a read error. The CDR3 nucleotides are TGCAGCGTCGAAGAGGCCAGGGAGGACCCTGAAGCTTTCTTT. Translating gives CSVEEAREDPEAFF. J is TRBJ1-1 and V is TRBV29-1, with D tentatively TRBD1 (5 bases). This CDR3 contains 14 residues. CDR1 is SQVTM, CDR2 ANQGSEA, per germline.

This chain links TRBV5-6 with TRBJ2-7; TRBD1 matches 12 bases. The CDR3 length is 14 residues. CDR1 and CDR2 (germline): SGHDT, YYEEEE. Trimming took 3 bases from V and 6 from J; bases not matched to a gene: 4. The CDR3 region has the DNA TGTGCCAGCAGCTGGGGGACAGGGGGCATCGAGCAGTACTTC. It yields the protein CASSWGTGGIEQYF.

This chain connects TRBV10-3 to TRBJ1-2; D is undetermined. Trimming pared 3 bases from V and 5 bases from J, leaving 13 bases between. This CDR3 is built from 14 residues. From germline, CDR1 is ENHRY and CDR2 SYGVKD. CDR3 amino acids: CAISDAALAYGYTF. CDR3 sequence (DNA): TGTGCCATCAGTGACGCCGCCCTGGCTTATGGCTACACCTTC.

The chain joins TRBV30 to TRBJ2-7; D may be TRBD2 (5 bases). Trimming left V 0 bases short and J 5 bases short, with 11 bases between. The CDR3 extends over 13 amino acids. CDR1 GTSNPN and CDR2 SVGIG come from the germline V gene (reference sequence). The CDR3 region is CAWSVGGADEQYF. CDR3 in DNA: TGTGCCTGGAGTGTAGGAGGAGCTGACGAGCAGTACTTC.

This sequence joins TRBV28 and TRBJ1-5; tentative D call: TRBD1 (6 bases). Trimming cost V 7 bases and J 1 base, with 14 bases left between them. Germline V CDR1 and CDR2: MDHEN, SYDVKM. The length of the CDR3 is 15 residues. The CDR3 region is CASKDATGSNQPQHF. CDR3 nucleotides: TGTGCCAGCAAAGACGCTACAGGGAGCAATCAGCCCCAGCATTTT.

The chain has TRBV25-1 and TRBJ2-1; 7 positions match TRBD2. Germline lookup yields CDR1 MGHDK and CDR2 SYGVNS. The CDR3 spans 16 residues. V shed 3 bases and J 3 bases; nucleotides not matched to a gene: 8. CDR3 sequence (DNA): TGTGCCAGCAGTGACTCAGCGGGGCCGATCTACAATGAGCAGTTCTTC. Its translation is CASSDSAGPIYNEQFF.

V is TRBV28 and J is TRBJ1-3, with 8 bases that match TRBD1. J was trimmed by 0 bases and V by 3 bases; bases with no gene match: 10. CDR1 is MDHEN, CDR2 SYDVKM, per germline. This CDR3 comprises 18 residues. The CDR3 DNA is TGTGCCAGCAGTTTCACAACCGGGACAGGTGTCTCTGGAAACACCATATATTTT. The encoded protein is CASSFTTGTGVSGNTIYF.

This sequence joins TRBV6-6 and TRBJ2-1, with TRBD1 identical over 7 bases. The ends lost 2 bases at V and 4 bases at J; junction bases unmatched: 8. The length of the CDR3 is 16 residues. Germline V CDR1 and CDR2: MNHNY, SVGAGI (reference sequence). In DNA, the CDR3 is TGTGCCAGCAGTTACGGAAGGGACAGCGGATACAATGAGCAGTTCTTC. Protein: CASSYGRDSGYNEQFF.

The chain links TRBV20-1 to TRBJ1-4; 9 positions match TRBD1. The CDR3 contains 18 residues. Germline loops: CDR1 DFQATT, CDR2 SNEGSKA (reference sequence). V gave up 3 bases and J gave up 12 bases; unmatched junction bases: 23. CDR3 protein: CSASLLGTGSAKGVELFF. Written as DNA, the CDR3 is TGCAGTGCTAGTCTCCTCGGGACAGGGTCCGCGAAGGGGGTTGAACTGTTTTTT.

The gene calls are TRBV12-3 or TRBV12-4 and TRBJ2-7, with D maybe TRBD2 (6 bases). V gave up 7 bases and J gave up 4 bases, with 14 bases separating them. This CDR3 contains 13 residues. As DNA, the CDR3 is TGTGCCAGCACCCGGGACTGGAAATACGAGCAGTACTTC. Amino acids: CASTRDWKYEQYF.

CDR3 protein: CASSDFGGDGTDTQYF. CDR3 bases: TGTGCCAGTAGTGATTTTGGGGGGGACGGCACAGATACGCAGTATTTT. The rearrangement links TRBV19 to TRBJ2-3; 7 bases fit TRBD2. With 5 bases clipped from V and 1 base from J, the junction kept 9 bases outside the gene matches. Germline assignment: CDR1 LNHDA and CDR2 SQIVND (reference sequence). The CDR3 totals 16 residues.

V gene TRBV5-5 combines with J gene TRBJ1-1; D ambiguous. The CDR3 has 13 amino acids. Germline V gene sequence: CDR1 SGHKS, CDR2 YYEKEE (reference sequence). Trimming cost V 0 bases and J 7 bases, with 10 bases left between them. The CDR3 is CASSLESQFEAFF. In nucleotides, the CDR3 is TGTGCCAGCAGCTTGGAGTCCCAGTTTGAAGCTTTCTTT.

The V call is TRBV7-9, the J call TRBJ2-7; tentative D call: TRBD1 (5 bases). The germline V and J ends were trimmed by 6 bases and 2 bases, with 17 bases remaining between them. The CDR3 spans 15 residues. Germline-derived CDR1 and CDR2 are SEHNR and FQNEAQ (reference sequence). The CDR3 nucleotides are TGTGCCAGCAGACCCGGACACGAGAATGCCTACGAGCAGTACTTC. Amino acids: CASRPGHENAYEQYF.